This T cell receptor (beta chain) was found in a study of blood T cell repertoires in COVID-19. The wider study: Sites in the United States, Italy and Spain provided acute and convalescent COVID-19 samples.

Profiling relied on immunoSEQ multiplex PCR, and the TCRdb table lists in-frame clones only, not all of them. The table has more than 85,000 clones, about 80% seen once; the top ten hold roughly 4%. The sample holds a few counts of this clone. The TCR sequence derives from a man aged 60-69 years with acute or convalescent COVID-19. The source material was peripheral blood.

CDR3 region: CASSSSGSYEQYF. Written as DNA, the CDR3 is TGTGCCAGCAGCTCTAGCGGGAGTTACGAGCAGTACTTC. The chain joins TRBV7-9 to TRBJ2-7, with TRBD2 identical over 10 bases. The junction had 1 base not matched to a gene; V was cut back by 4 bases and J by 4 bases. CDR3 length equals 13 residues. Per the germline V gene, CDR1 is SEHNR and CDR2 is FQNEAQ (reference sequence).